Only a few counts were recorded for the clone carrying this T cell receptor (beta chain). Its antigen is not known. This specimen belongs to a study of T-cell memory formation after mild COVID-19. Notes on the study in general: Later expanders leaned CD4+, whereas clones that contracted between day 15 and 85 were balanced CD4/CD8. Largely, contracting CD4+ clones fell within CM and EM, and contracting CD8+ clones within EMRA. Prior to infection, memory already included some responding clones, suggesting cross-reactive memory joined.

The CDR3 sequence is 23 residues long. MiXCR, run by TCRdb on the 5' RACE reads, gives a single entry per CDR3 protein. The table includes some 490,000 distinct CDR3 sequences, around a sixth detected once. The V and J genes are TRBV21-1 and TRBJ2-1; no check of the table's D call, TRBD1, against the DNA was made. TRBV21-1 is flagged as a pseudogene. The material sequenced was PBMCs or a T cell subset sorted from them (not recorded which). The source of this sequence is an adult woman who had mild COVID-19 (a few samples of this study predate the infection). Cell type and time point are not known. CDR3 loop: CASSDVGYSNFTQLRGSNNEQFF. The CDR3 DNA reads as TGTGCCAGCAGCGATGTGGGTTATTCTAACTTTACCCAACTGAGGGGTTCAAACAATGAGCAGTTCTTC.